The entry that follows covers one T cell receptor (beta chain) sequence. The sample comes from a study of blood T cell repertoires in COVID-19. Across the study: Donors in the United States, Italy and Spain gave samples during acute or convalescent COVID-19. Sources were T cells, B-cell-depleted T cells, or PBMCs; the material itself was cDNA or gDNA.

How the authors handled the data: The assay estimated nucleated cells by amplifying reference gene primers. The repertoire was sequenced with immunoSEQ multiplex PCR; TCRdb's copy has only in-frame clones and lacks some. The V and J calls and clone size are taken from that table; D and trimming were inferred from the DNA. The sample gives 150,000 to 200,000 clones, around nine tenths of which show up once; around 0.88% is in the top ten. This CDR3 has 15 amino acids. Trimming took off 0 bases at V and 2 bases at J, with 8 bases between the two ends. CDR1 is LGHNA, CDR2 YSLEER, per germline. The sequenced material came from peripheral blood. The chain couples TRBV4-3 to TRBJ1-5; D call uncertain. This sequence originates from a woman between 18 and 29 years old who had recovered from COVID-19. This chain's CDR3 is CASSQDVQGNQPQHF. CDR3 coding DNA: TGCGCCAGCAGCCAAGATGTGCAGGGCAATCAGCCCCAGCATTTT.